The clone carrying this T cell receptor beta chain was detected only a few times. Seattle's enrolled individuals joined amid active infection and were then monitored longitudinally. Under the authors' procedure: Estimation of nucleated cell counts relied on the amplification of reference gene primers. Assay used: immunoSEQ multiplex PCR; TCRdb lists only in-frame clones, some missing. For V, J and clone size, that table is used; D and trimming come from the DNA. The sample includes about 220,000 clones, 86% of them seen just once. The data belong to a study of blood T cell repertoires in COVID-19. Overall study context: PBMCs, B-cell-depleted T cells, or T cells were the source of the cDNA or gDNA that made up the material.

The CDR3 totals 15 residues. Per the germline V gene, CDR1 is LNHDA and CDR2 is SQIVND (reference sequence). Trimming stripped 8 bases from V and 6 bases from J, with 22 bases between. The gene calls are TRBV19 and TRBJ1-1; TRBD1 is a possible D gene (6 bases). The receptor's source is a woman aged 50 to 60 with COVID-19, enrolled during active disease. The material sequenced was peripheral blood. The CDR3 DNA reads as TGTGCCAGTTCTCACCAAACTCCAGGGGCCCCTGAAGCTTTCTTT. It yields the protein CASSHQTPGAPEAFF.